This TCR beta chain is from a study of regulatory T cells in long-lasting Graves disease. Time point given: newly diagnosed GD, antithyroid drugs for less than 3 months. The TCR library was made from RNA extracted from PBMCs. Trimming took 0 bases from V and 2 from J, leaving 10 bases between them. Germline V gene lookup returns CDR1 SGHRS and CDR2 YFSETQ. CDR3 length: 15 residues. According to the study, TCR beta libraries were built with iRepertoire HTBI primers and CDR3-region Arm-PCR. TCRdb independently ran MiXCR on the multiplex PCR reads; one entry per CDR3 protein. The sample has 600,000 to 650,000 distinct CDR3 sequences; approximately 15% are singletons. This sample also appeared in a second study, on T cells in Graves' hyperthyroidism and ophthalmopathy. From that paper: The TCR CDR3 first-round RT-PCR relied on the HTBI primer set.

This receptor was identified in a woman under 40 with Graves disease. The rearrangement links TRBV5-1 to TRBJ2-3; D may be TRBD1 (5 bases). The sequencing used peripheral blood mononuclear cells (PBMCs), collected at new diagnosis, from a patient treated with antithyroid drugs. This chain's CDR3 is CASSLVTATTDTQYF. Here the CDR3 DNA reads TGCGCCAGCAGCTTGGTGACAGCTACCACAGATACGCAGTATTTT.